The 32 T cell receptor beta chains reported below all come from one sample, sequenced in a study of blood T cell repertoires in COVID-19. TCRdb keeps only in-frame clones here, not all; method: immunoSEQ multiplex PCR. The table includes about 160,000 clones, around 85% detected once. Sequenced input: peripheral blood. These receptors all stem from a man older than 75 with COVID-19, enrolled during active disease.

Only a few counts were recorded for this clone. The V and J genes are TRBV5-1 and TRBJ2-3; 13 nucleotides align to TRBD2. Germline V gene sequence: CDR1 SGHRS, CDR2 YFSETQ. Trimming cost V 0 bases and J 6 bases; bases outside gene matches: 7. The CDR3 extends over 17 amino acids. CDR3 DNA sequence: TGCGCCAGCAGCTTGGAGGGGACTAGCGGGGCCGGGGATACGCAGTATTTT. It translates to CASSLEGTSGAGDTQYF.

This clone was seen only a few times. The V call is TRBV4-1, the J call TRBJ1-1; D might be TRBD1 (6 bases). The V end lost 4 bases, the J end lost 2 bases, and 11 bases lay between the germline ends. The CDR3 sequence is 14 residues long. Germline V gene lookup returns CDR1 MGHRA and CDR2 YSYEKL. CDR3 sequence reads: CASSRTEPNTEAFF. CDR3 coding DNA: TGCGCCAGCAGCCGGACAGAACCTAACACTGAAGCTTTCTTT.

The chain uses TRBV9 and TRBJ2-1, with no clear D. V lost 4 bases to trimming and J lost 0 bases, with 14 bases between them. The CDR3 has 16 residues. Germline CDR1 and CDR2: SGDLS and YYNGEE. CDR3 sequence: CASSPQAPSSYNEQFF. CDR3 nucleotides: TGTGCCAGCAGCCCGCAGGCCCCGAGCTCCTACAATGAGCAGTTCTTC.

In nucleotides, the CDR3 is TGTGCCAGCAGCTTAGATAGCAGTATGCAGCCCCAGCATTTT. Translating gives CASSLDSSMQPQHF. The chain joins TRBV28 to TRBJ1-5; D not certain. V was clipped by 6 bases and J by 7 bases, with 16 bases between them. Germline CDR1 and CDR2: MDHEN and SYDVKM. CDR3 length: 14 amino acids.

This clone was recorded once. This chain joins TRBV5-1 and TRBJ1-3; possible D gene TRBD1, 5 bases. V lost 4 bases and J lost 8, with 10 bases in between. This CDR3 region has 12 residues. Germline V lookup: CDR1 SGHRS, CDR2 YFSETQ. CDR3 bases: TGCGCCAGCAGCCCTACAGGAGACACCATATATTTT. The encoded protein is CASSPTGDTIYF.

This sequence joins TRBV4-1 and TRBJ2-7, with TRBD1 identical over 7 bases. V dropped 1 base and J dropped 3; count of bases not matched to a gene: 3. Germline CDR1 is MGHRA and CDR2 is YSYEKL. This CDR3 has 14 amino acids. In DNA, the CDR3 is TGCGCCAGCAGCCAAGCGGGACAGTTCTACGAGCAGTACTTC. Translating gives CASSQAGQFYEQYF.

The chain recombines TRBV28 with TRBJ2-5, with 9 positions matching TRBD2. V shed 1 base and J 4 bases; nucleotides not matched to a gene: 10. The CDR3 totals 17 residues. Germline CDR1 and CDR2: MDHEN and SYDVKM. The CDR3 DNA reads as TGTGCCAGCAGTTTATCCGGCGGGGGGGCTCCCCGAGAGACCCAGTACTTC. It yields the protein CASSLSGGGAPRETQYF.

V gene TRBV18 combines with J gene TRBJ2-3; a possible D gene is TRBD2 (7 bases). Trimming took off 5 bases at V and 3 bases at J, with 15 bases between the two ends. The CDR3 extends over 15 amino acids. Germline CDR1 reads KGHSH; CDR2 reads LQKENI. The CDR3 nucleotides are TGTGCCAGCTCAGATTCACAGGGAGGGACAGATACGCAGTATTTT. Translation: CASSDSQGGTDTQYF.

V usage is TRBV9 and J usage is TRBJ1-2, with no clear D. CDR1 and CDR2 from the germline V gene are SGDLS and YYNGEE. CDR3 length: 14 residues. V lost 0 bases and J 2 bases, leaving 8 bases between the germline ends. Here the CDR3 reads CASSVDAGNYGYTF. CDR3 in DNA: TGTGCCAGCAGCGTAGATGCGGGAAACTATGGCTACACCTTC.

This chain connects TRBV5-1 to TRBJ1-1; 7 bases align to TRBD1. Germline lookup yields CDR1 SGHRS and CDR2 YFSETQ. V shed 0 bases, J shed 0 bases, and the junction held 5 bases outside the gene matches. The CDR3 is 16 residues long. The DNA of the CDR3 is TGCGCCAGCAGCTTGGAAGGGGGCGGGATGAACACTGAAGCTTTCTTT. This encodes CASSLEGGGMNTEAFF.

The chain uses TRBV27 and TRBJ2-7; possibly TRBD2 for D (6 bases). Germline CDR1 and CDR2: MNHEY and SMNVEV (reference sequence). V was trimmed by 5 bases and J by 3 bases, leaving 17 bases between them. This CDR3 is built from 15 residues. This CDR3 reads CASSPTRGGFYEQYF. For the CDR3, the DNA is TGTGCCAGCAGTCCTACACGGGGAGGTTTCTACGAGCAGTACTTC.

The chain carries TRBV3-1 (or the pseudogene TRBV3-2) and TRBJ2-7; 7 positions match TRBD1. The CDR3 spans 13 residues. Germline assignment: CDR1 LGHDT and CDR2 YNNKEL (reference sequence). Losses at the gene ends were 4 bases for V and 5 bases for J; bases not matched to a gene: 5. CDR3 region: CASSRRQGNEQYF. CDR3 coding DNA: TGTGCCAGCAGCCGACGACAGGGTAACGAGCAGTACTTC.

This clone was found a few times. This chain uses TRBV3-1 (or the pseudogene TRBV3-2) with TRBJ1-2, with TRBD1 as a possible D gene (6 bases). This CDR3 has 14 amino acids. Germline V gives CDR1 LGHDT, CDR2 YNNKEL (reference sequence). V lost 4 bases, J lost 5 bases, and 14 bases lay in between. The CDR3 loop is CASSRVRGGYGYTF. CDR3 in DNA: TGTGCCAGCAGCCGCGTCAGGGGCGGGTATGGCTACACCTTC.

CDR3 residues: CSVSEGQNNSPLHF. CDR3 coding DNA: TGCAGCGTGTCCGAGGGACAGAATAATTCACCCCTCCACTTT. The V and J genes are TRBV29-1 and TRBJ1-6, with TRBD1 identical over 7 bases. Germline values: CDR1 SQVTM, CDR2 ANQGSEA. The junction had 7 bases not matched to a gene; V was cut back by 6 bases and J by 5 bases. The CDR3 consists of 14 residues.

V and J are TRBV19 and TRBJ1-6; 8 nucleotides line up with TRBD1. This CDR3 has 14 residues. V lost 3 bases to trimming and J lost 10 bases; unmatched junction nucleotides: 5. CDR1 and CDR2 (germline): LNHDA, SQIVND (reference sequence). The CDR3 coding sequence is TGTGCCAGTAGTATGCAGGGGGCAGGATCACCCCTCCACTTT. Its translation is CASSMQGAGSPLHF.

J is TRBJ2-7 and V is TRBV18, with 10 bases that match TRBD2. CDR1 and CDR2 (germline): KGHSH, LQKENI. V shed 3 bases, J shed 2 bases, and the junction held 7 bases outside the gene matches. This CDR3 is 16 amino acids long. CDR3 loop: CASSPVSGGPAYEQYF. The CDR3 region has the DNA TGTGCCAGCTCACCGGTTAGCGGGGGGCCCGCCTACGAGCAGTACTTC.

This clone was picked up many times. The genes are TRBV3-1 (or the pseudogene TRBV3-2) and TRBJ1-1, with 8 bases that match TRBD1. Germline lookup yields CDR1 LGHDT and CDR2 YNNKEL (reference sequence). J was trimmed by 1 base and V by 4 bases; bases with no gene match: 5. The CDR3 runs 15 residues. Written as DNA, the CDR3 is TGTGCCAGCAGCCTGACCGGGACAGGGAACACTGAAGCTTTCTTT. Encoded protein: CASSLTGTGNTEAFF.

The chain links TRBV5-1 to TRBJ2-1, with D possibly being TRBD2 (5 bases). CDR3 length: 13 amino acids. CDR1 is SGHRS, CDR2 YFSETQ, per germline. Trimming removed 2 bases at V and 10 bases at J, with 13 bases between. The CDR3 loop reads CASSFWSGGEQFF. Written as DNA, the CDR3 is TGCGCCAGCAGCTTCTGGTCCGGCGGGGAGCAGTTCTTC.

The chain couples TRBV9 to TRBJ1-1; 7 bases match TRBD1. Germline values: CDR1 SGDLS, CDR2 YYNGEE. The V segment lost 0 bases and the J segment 4 bases; nucleotides outside the gene matches: 3. This CDR3 comprises 14 residues. The CDR3 coding sequence is TGTGCCAGCAGCGTAGGACAGGGCCCCACTGAAGCTTTCTTT. It specifies CASSVGQGPTEAFF.

The chain joins TRBV7-3 to TRBJ1-2; 9 positions match TRBD1. The trim removed 2 bases at V and 4 bases at J, leaving 5 bases unmatched. CDR3 size: 15 residues. Germline V gene sequence: CDR1 SGHTA, CDR2 FQGTGA. For the CDR3, the DNA is TGTGCCAGCAGCTTAGGGACAGGGAATTCCTATGGCTACACCTTC. It translates to CASSLGTGNSYGYTF. Variable domain in full (rest from reference TRBV7-3 and TRBJ1-2): GAGVSQTPSNKVTEKGKYVELRCDPISGHTALYWYRQSLGQGPEFLIYFQGTGAADDSGLPNDRFFAVRPEGSVSTLKIQRTERGDSAVYLCASSLGTGNSYGYTFGSGTRLTVV.

This clone appeared once. The CDR3 bases are TGCGCCAGCAGCTGGGGACAGACCTACGAGCAGTACTTC. Amino acids: CASSWGQTYEQYF. The rearrangement joins TRBV5-1 to TRBJ2-7; 7 nucleotides line up with TRBD1. This CDR3 region has 13 residues. Germline V gene data show CDR1 as SGHRS and CDR2 as YFSETQ. V was clipped by 3 bases and J by 2 bases; unmatched bases: 2.

The V and J genes are TRBV6-5 and TRBJ1-2, with TRBD1 matching over 10 bases. Losses at the gene ends were 8 bases for V and 7 bases for J; bases not matched to a gene: 7. CDR1 is MNHEY and CDR2 is SVGAGI in the germline V gene. The CDR3 is 13 amino acids. CDR3 coding DNA: TGTGCCAGCCGCCGGGACAGGGGAAGTGGCTACACCTTC. It translates to CASRRDRGSGYTF.

The chain couples TRBV27 to TRBJ1-4; 7 nucleotides align to TRBD1. The germline V gene encodes CDR1 MNHEY and CDR2 SMNVEV (reference sequence). V trimming: 3 bases; J trimming: 5 bases; junction bases outside the gene matches: 3. CDR3 size: 14 residues. The CDR3, as DNA: TGTGCCAGCAGTTTCCGGGACAGAAATGAAAAACTGTTTTTT. It encodes CASSFRDRNEKLFF.

V gene TRBV23-1 combines with J gene TRBJ2-6; no clear D. Being an ORF, TRBV23-1 has a function that is uncertain. This CDR3 spans 16 amino acids. Trimming pared 3 bases from V and 1 base from J, leaving 10 bases between. CDR3 residues: CASSQPIGSGANVLTF. In DNA, the CDR3 is TGCGCCAGCAGTCAGCCTATCGGTTCTGGGGCCAACGTCCTGACTTTC.

This rearrangement joins TRBV7-9 to TRBJ1-2; TRBD1 aligns across 10 bases. Germline V lookup: CDR1 SEHNR, CDR2 FQNEAQ (reference sequence). V gave up 1 base and J gave up 4 bases; unmatched junction bases: 12. This CDR3 is built from 18 residues. The CDR3 spells CASSLGTGTGVAIYGYTF. The CDR3 bases are TGTGCCAGCAGCTTAGGAACCGGGACAGGGGTAGCAATCTATGGCTACACCTTC. Variable domain in full (rest from reference TRBV7-9 and TRBJ1-2): DTGVSQNPRHKITKRGQNVTFRCDPISEHNRLYWYRQTLGQGPEFLTYFQNEAQLEKSRLLSDRFSAERPKGSFSTLEIQRTEQGDSAMYLCASSLGTGTGVAIYGYTFGSGTRLTVV.

The chain is built from TRBV27 and TRBJ1-6; D is unclear. CDR3 size: 13 residues. Germline V gene data show CDR1 as MNHEY and CDR2 as SMNVEV (reference sequence). Trimming left V 5 bases short and J 8 bases short, with 10 bases between. The CDR3 DNA reads TGTGCCAGCAGTCGACGGGAGGATTCACCCCTCCACTTT. Translating gives CASSRREDSPLHF.

The chain combines TRBV18 with TRBJ1-1; D remains unclear. This CDR3 is built from 13 residues. V was shortened by 1 base and J by 3 bases, with 6 bases between the two germline ends. The germline gives CDR1 KGHSH, CDR2 LQKENI. CDR3 protein: CASSPREDTEAFF. Written as DNA, the CDR3 is TGTGCCAGCTCACCACGGGAGGACACTGAAGCTTTCTTT.

The gene calls are TRBV7-2 and TRBJ1-5, with 8 bases fitting TRBD1. Germline CDR1 is SGHTA and CDR2 is FQGNSA. V shed 5 bases, J shed 7 bases, and the junction held 7 bases outside the gene matches. The CDR3 extends over 14 amino acids. DNA for the CDR3: TGTGCCAGCAGCCCCGGACAGGGTGGCCAGCCCCAGCATTTT. It specifies CASSPGQGGQPQHF. Variable domain in full (rest from reference TRBV7-2 and TRBJ1-5): GAGVSQSPSNKVTEKGKDVELRCDPISGHTALYWYRQSLGQGLEFLIYFQGNSAPDKSGLPSDRFSAERTGGSVSTLTIQRTQQEDSAVYLCASSPGQGGQPQHFGDGTRLSIL.

V usage is TRBV18 and J usage is TRBJ1-5; 9 bases map to TRBD1. This CDR3 is 15 amino acids long. V lost 4 bases and J lost 4; bases outside the gene matches: 5. The germline V gene encodes CDR1 KGHSH and CDR2 LQKENI. CDR3 coding DNA: TGTGCCAGCTCACAGACGACAGGGGGAAATCAGCCCCAGCATTTT. This sequence encodes CASSQTTGGNQPQHF.

The table lists this clone with a count of one. The chain carries TRBV28 and TRBJ2-3; 10 bases map to TRBD1. Losses at the gene ends were 6 bases for V and 2 bases for J; bases not matched to a gene: 8. Germline lookup yields CDR1 MDHEN and CDR2 SYDVKM. The CDR3 covers 16 residues. CDR3 amino acids: CASRLPGQGFTDTQYF. For the CDR3, the DNA is TGTGCCAGCAGGCTACCGGGACAGGGGTTCACAGATACGCAGTATTTT. The variable domain in full, completed from reference TRBV28 and TRBJ2-3, reads DVKVTQSSRYLVKRTGEKVFLECVQDMDHENMFWYRQDPGLGLRLIYFSYDVKMKEKGDIPEGYSVSREKKERFSLILESASTNQTSMYLCASRLPGQGFTDTQYFGPGTRLTVL.

CDR3 DNA sequence: TGTGCCAGCAGCGCAACAGGGACCAATCAGCCCCAGCATTTT. Its translation is CASSATGTNQPQHF. V usage is TRBV5-4 and J usage is TRBJ1-5; D might be TRBD1 (6 bases). Germline V lookup: CDR1 SGHNT, CDR2 YYREEE (reference sequence). V was clipped by 4 bases and J by 3 bases, with 11 bases between them. The CDR3 extends over 14 amino acids.

The chain carries TRBV9 and TRBJ2-5; 11 nucleotides match TRBD2. Germline trimming cut 0 bases from V and 1 base from J; bases unmatched to any gene: 8. The CDR3 is made up of 18 amino acids. Germline V gene data show CDR1 as SGDLS and CDR2 as YYNGEE. The DNA of the CDR3 is TGTGCCAGCAGCGTAGGGTTAGCGGGGGGGCCAGTCCAAGAGACCCAGTACTTC. Its translation: CASSVGLAGGPVQETQYF.